A selection of T cell receptor beta chains follows, all from one sample in a study of spatial heterogeneity in lung cancer. Each CDR3 protein is one row after TCRdb ran MiXCR on the 5' RACE reads. The sample records 60,000 or so distinct CDR3 sequences, around 6% being singletons. Sequences were derived from PBMCs, sampled at surgery. These receptor sequences come from a female donor with early-stage non-small cell lung cancer. Both conserved end residues are part of each CDR3. A D gene is named only where the DNA matches it firmly. Some rows mark clone size as missing; the rest say once, few, many or name a class of expanded clone.

>.|TRBJ1-1|few|TRBV19
TGTGCCAGTAGTATTGGGGCCGGTTGGGGGACTGAAGCTTTCTTT
CASSIGAGWGTEAFF
>.|TRBJ2-5|few|TRBV7-9
TGTGCCAGCAGCTTAGCGTTGGGGACTTGGGAGACCCAGTACTTC
CASSLALGTWETQYF
>TRBD1|TRBJ1-2|.|TRBV5-1
TGCGCCAGCAGCTCAACAGGGGGCGACTATGGCTACACCTTC
CASSSTGGDYGYTF
>.|TRBJ1-1|many|TRBV7-2
TGTGCCAGCAGCCAACAGGTGAACACTGAAGCTTTCTTT
CASSQQVNTEAFF
>.|TRBJ2-6|many|TRBV2
TGTGCCGTCCACTCTGGGGCCAACGTCCTGACTTTC
CAVHSGANVLTF
>TRBD1|TRBJ2-1|.|TRBV6-2/TRBV6-3
TGTGCCAGCAGTCGGGACAGACTCTCACAGGGCAATGAGCAGTTCTTC
CASSRDRLSQGNEQFF
>.|TRBJ2-4|.|TRBV27
TGTGCCAGCAGTTTATTTCCAGGGGGCGGGGGCATTCAGTACTTC
CASSLFPGGGGIQYF
>TRBD2|TRBJ2-3|many|TRBV7-8
TGTGCCAGCAGCTTAAGCGGGGGAGATACGCAGTATTTT
CASSLSGGDTQYF
>.|TRBJ2-3|few|TRBV11-2
TGTGCCAGCGAGCAAGGGGTTCGGACAGATACGCAGTATTTT
CASEQGVRTDTQYF
>.|TRBJ2-7|.|TRBV5-8
TGTGCCAGCAGCAAAGGACAACAGGTGTCCTACGAGCAGTACTTC
CASSKGQQVSYEQYF
>.|TRBJ2-1|few|TRBV10-3
TGTGCCATCAGAGGGGCTAGCGATTCCTACAATGAGCAGTTCTTC
CAIRGASDSYNEQFF
>.|TRBJ2-3|few|TRBV7-3
TGTGCCAGCTCCAACCAAGGAGGGGGCACAGATACGCAGTATTTT
CASSNQGGGTDTQYF
>TRBD2|TRBJ2-7|.|TRBV12-3/TRBV12-4
TGTGCCAGCAGTTTAGAAAGGTCTAGCGGGAGGTACGAGCAGTACTTC
CASSLERSSGRYEQYF
>.|TRBJ1-2|.|TRBV15
TGTGCCACCAGCAGAGGTCGGAGCGGCTATGGCTACACCTTC
CATSRGRSGYGYTF
>.|TRBJ2-5|many|TRBV3-1
TGTGCCAGCAGCCAAGAATACGGGGGCCCGGGGGCCCAGTACTTC
CASSQEYGGPGAQYF
>TRBD1|TRBJ2-5|many|TRBV28
TGTGCCAGCAGCGAGGGGGCAGAAGAGACCCAGTACTTC
CASSEGAEETQYF
>.|TRBJ2-2|.|TRBV20-1
TGCAGTGCTCCAGGACCTTTTGTTTACACCGGGGAGCTGTTTTTT
CSAPGPFVYTGELFF
>.|TRBJ2-1|many|TRBV18
TGTGCCAGCTCACCGGTGGTTGAGCAGTTCTTC
CASSPVVEQFF
>TRBD1|TRBJ2-1|.|TRBV19
TGTGCCAGTAGTATAGCAAGGGGGCCCTACAATGAGCAGTTCTTC
CASSIARGPYNEQFF
>.|TRBJ1-1|many|TRBV20-1
TGCAGTGCTAGCAGGGGTTGGAACACTGAAGCTTTCTTT
CSASRGWNTEAFF
>.|TRBJ2-1|many|TRBV6-5
TGTGCCAGCAGTAAGTCCTCGGAGTCAGGGAATGAGCAGTTCTTC
CASSKSSESGNEQFF
>.|TRBJ1-4|many|TRBV5-1
TGCGCCAGCAGCCTACTGGGACGGACTAATGAAAAACTGTTTTTT
CASSLLGRTNEKLFF